Below, 27 T cell receptor beta chains from the same sample are listed, as sequenced in a study of blood T cells in healthy people across ages. Using a J-beta primer mix together with a sample-barcoded 5' primer, a second PCR was run for roughly 7 to 12 cycles. TCRdb called the 5' RACE reads again in MiXCR, with one record for every CDR3 protein. Of about 670,000 distinct CDR3 sequences in the sample, around two fifths were seen once. The material sequenced was blood. The receptors were sampled from a man older than 75 in good health.

The V and J genes are TRBV25-1 and TRBJ2-4; D unresolved. Matching the DNA end better, TRBJ2-7 makes the J call doubtful. The germline V gene encodes CDR1 MGHDK and CDR2 SYGVNS. The CDR3 is 12 amino acids. This CDR3 is CASLSFNDEQYF. The CDR3 DNA reads TGTGCCAGCTTGTCCTTCAATGACGAGCAGTACTTC.

This clonotype was seen a few times. The chain recombines TRBV4-2 with TRBJ2-2; 7 nucleotides match TRBD2. The V segment lost 0 bases and the J segment 5 bases; nucleotides outside the gene matches: 9. Germline CDR1 LGHNA, CDR2 YNFKEQ. The CDR3 covers 17 residues. CDR3 protein: CASSQDWASGFTGELFF. CDR3 DNA: TGTGCCAGCAGCCAAGATTGGGCTAGCGGCTTTACCGGGGAGCTGTTTTTT.

The chain links TRBV6-5 to TRBJ2-3; D gene unclear. CDR1 and CDR2 (germline): MNHEY, SVGAGI. CDR3 length: 18 residues. Trimming removed 0 bases at V and 0 bases at J, with 16 bases between. CDR3 bases: TGTGCCAGCAGTTACTCCCCGAGCTCGGTACTTAGCACAGATACGCAGTATTTT. Translating gives CASSYSPSSVLSTDTQYF.

This clonotype was picked up a small number of times. Written as DNA, the CDR3 is TGTGCCAGCAGAAGACAGGGGGCCTCAGATACGCAGTATTTT. This codes for CASRRQGASDTQYF. The chain combines TRBV27 with TRBJ2-3; the match to TRBD1 covers 10 bases. Per the germline V gene, CDR1 is MNHEY and CDR2 is SMNVEV (reference sequence). This CDR3 spans 14 amino acids. Trimming at V came to 6 bases and at J to 4 bases, leaving 4 bases not matched to a gene.

The CDR3 loop reads CASVGLAGNTGELFF. CDR3 nucleotide sequence: TGTGCCAGCGTGGGACTAGCGGGAAACACCGGGGAGCTGTTTTTT. The chain couples TRBV4-2 to TRBJ2-2; 13 bases map to TRBD2. This CDR3 contains 15 residues. V trimming: 8 bases; J trimming: 2 bases; junction bases outside the gene matches: 2. CDR1 is LGHNA, CDR2 YNFKEQ, per germline.

Points on this clonotype: The germline gene is not matched at one end of the junction; a read error may be the cause. The chain has TRBV7-2 and TRBJ2-5; perhaps TRBD1 as D (5 bases). CDR1 and CDR2 (germline): SGHTA, FQGNSA. The CDR3 consists of 13 residues. The CDR3 DNA sequence: TGTGCCAGCAGCGTAGCAGGGCGTGAGACCCAGTACTTC. Encoded protein: CASSVAGRETQYF.

CDR3 protein: CASSPGTMGGWEAFF. Here the CDR3 DNA reads TGTGCCAGCAGCCCGGGGACTATGGGAGGTTGGGAAGCTTTCTTT. This rearrangement joins TRBV5-6 to TRBJ1-1; D is possibly TRBD1 (5 bases). Looked up from germline, CDR1 is SGHDT and CDR2 is YYEEEE. The V end was cut by 4 bases, the J end by 8 bases, with 21 bases between. The CDR3 covers 15 residues.

There are a few counts of this clonotype. The rearrangement links TRBV7-2 to TRBJ2-7; the D gene could be TRBD1 or TRBD2 (5 bases each). Germline V lookup: CDR1 SGHTA, CDR2 FQGNSA. The CDR3 has 16 residues. V gave up 4 bases and J gave up 0 bases, with 16 bases separating them. CDR3: CASSSGTGKSSYEQYF. Here the CDR3 DNA reads TGTGCCAGCAGCTCCGGGACCGGGAAGAGCTCCTACGAGCAGTACTTC.

Ten or more counts support this clonotype. This chain connects TRBV7-2 to TRBJ2-3; D perhaps matches TRBD2 (7 bases). Trimming took off 2 bases at V and 1 base at J, with 22 bases between the two ends. The CDR3 runs to 19 residues. CDR1 and CDR2 from the germline V gene are SGHTA and FQGNSA. The CDR3 DNA is TGTGCCAGCAGCTTATCGGGTGCGTCGGGGGGCCGTCGCACAGATACGCAGTATTTT. Translating gives CASSLSGASGGRRTDTQYF.

This sequence joins TRBV28 and TRBJ2-1; TRBD2 agrees at 9 bases. V lost 3 bases and J lost 9; bases outside the gene matches: 15. CDR1 is MDHEN, CDR2 SYDVKM, per germline. The CDR3 is 17 amino acids. The CDR3 region has the DNA TGTGCCAGCAGTTTCCCAGCGGGAGGTCCCTGGGGGAGTGAGCAGTTCTTC. This translates into CASSFPAGGPWGSEQFF.

This clonotype was counted at least ten times. The chain recombines TRBV20-1 with TRBJ2-5, with 9 nucleotides matching TRBD1. Per germline, CDR1 DFQATT and CDR2 SNEGSKA (reference sequence). The junction had 6 bases not matched to a gene; V was cut back by 2 bases and J by 5 bases. There are 14 residues in the CDR3. CDR3 loop: CSARSQGAGETQYF. CDR3 coding DNA: TGCAGTGCTAGATCACAGGGGGCTGGGGAGACCCAGTACTTC.

The J gene is TRBJ1-4, the V gene TRBV25-1; D is undetermined. The CDR3 extends over 15 amino acids. The ends were cut back, 0 bases at V and 8 bases at J, with 13 bases in the middle. The germline CDR1 and CDR2 sequences are MGHDK and SYGVNS. Written as DNA, the CDR3 is TGTGCCAGCAGTGAATACGGATCGGTGAACGAAAAACTGTTTTTT. Translated: CASSEYGSVNEKLFF. The whole variable domain, remainder taken from reference TRBV25-1 and TRBJ1-4, is EADIYQTPRYLVIGTGKKITLECSQTMGHDKMYWYQQDPGMELHLIHYSYGVNSTEKGDLSSESTVSRIRTEHFPLTLESARPSHTSQYLCASSEYGSVNEKLFFGSGTQLSVL.

This chain's CDR3 is CASSIDGRGSSSGYTF. The CDR3 bases are TGTGCCAGTAGTATCGACGGCCGTGGGAGTAGTTCGGGCTACACCTTC. This chain connects TRBV19 to TRBJ1-2, with D unclear. CDR1 is LNHDA and CDR2 is SQIVND in the germline V gene (reference sequence). There are 16 residues in the CDR3. Between the trimmed V and J ends, which lost 3 bases and 8 bases, there was a span of 22 bases.

The chain carries TRBV7-8 and TRBJ2-3, with D possibly matching TRBD1 (5 bases). The CDR3 consists of 16 residues. V lost 1 base and J 2 bases, leaving 13 bases between the germline ends. Per the germline V gene, CDR1 is SGHVS and CDR2 is FQNEAQ. DNA for the CDR3: TGTGCCAGCAGCTTAGAGGGCAGGGCAAACACAGATACGCAGTATTTT. Translated: CASSLEGRANTDTQYF.

The V and J genes are TRBV6-2 or TRBV6-3 and TRBJ2-7, with D possibly being TRBD1 or TRBD2 (6 bases each). Trimming stripped 4 bases from V and 9 bases from J, with 19 bases between. The CDR3 length is 14 residues. CDR1 is MNHEY and CDR2 is SVGEGT in the germline V gene. CDR3: CASSSGQRGTLQYF. The DNA for the CDR3 is TGTGCCAGCAGTTCCGGACAGCGCGGGACTCTGCAGTACTTC.

About this clonotype: A much larger clonotype is one base distant, so this may be a read error. The CDR3 coding sequence is TGCAGCGTTCCCCGAGGGGCTCTGGGAGGTGAGCAGTACTTC. Translating gives CSVPRGALGGEQYF. This rearrangement joins TRBV29-1 to TRBJ2-5, with D tentatively TRBD2 (6 bases). The germline gives CDR1 SQVTM, CDR2 ANQGSEA. This CDR3 comprises 14 residues. V lost 5 bases, J lost 11 bases, and 24 bases lay in between.

This clonotype was counted between two and nine times. The genes are TRBV9 and TRBJ2-4; tentative D call: TRBD1 (5 bases). The DNA end lines up better with TRBJ2-7; the J call may be wrong. Germline CDR1 and CDR2: SGDLS and YYNGEE. This CDR3 contains 13 residues. CDR3 residues: CASSLGIQGEQYF. The CDR3 nucleotides are TGTGCCAGCAGCCTAGGCATCCAGGGCGAGCAGTACTTC.

This clonotype has more than one count but fewer than ten. J is TRBJ2-3 and V is TRBV6-5; 13 nucleotides match TRBD2. This CDR3 has 15 residues. J was trimmed by 6 bases and V by 6 bases; bases with no gene match: 6. Germline V gene data show CDR1 as MNHEY and CDR2 as SVGAGI. The chain's CDR3 is CASRDATSGGDTQYF. The CDR3 DNA follows: TGTGCCAGCAGGGATGCGACTAGCGGGGGGGATACGCAGTATTTT.

This clonotype was counted between two and nine times. This chain joins TRBV30 and TRBJ2-1, with D tentatively TRBD1 (6 bases). V was shortened by 0 bases and J by 15 bases, with 12 bases between the two germline ends. Germline V gene data show CDR1 as GTSNPN and CDR2 as SVGIG (reference sequence). This CDR3 is built from 11 residues. The CDR3 DNA sequence: TGTGCCTGGAGTGTACAGGACAGAGGGTTCTTC. It translates to CAWSVQDRGFF.

The chain is built from TRBV3-1 and TRBJ1-6; possible D gene TRBD1, 5 bases. Germline V gene sequence: CDR1 LGHDT, CDR2 YNNKEL (reference sequence). The CDR3 sequence is 15 residues long. V was cut by 4 bases and J by 8 bases, with 15 bases left in between. CDR3 loop: CASSPLKGPHSPLHF. Here the CDR3 DNA reads TGTGCCAGCAGCCCTCTCAAGGGACCTCATTCACCCCTCCACTTT.

This clonotype was observed a handful of times. The chain joins TRBV5-4 to TRBJ1-1, with D maybe TRBD1 (6 bases). Germline CDR1 and CDR2: SGHNT and YYREEE (reference sequence). The V end was cut by 4 bases, the J end by 0 bases, with 16 bases between. This CDR3 region has 16 residues. This CDR3 reads CASSPRWTEMNTEAFF. In DNA, the CDR3 is TGTGCCAGCAGCCCTCGTTGGACAGAGATGAACACTGAAGCTTTCTTT.

The V and J genes are TRBV7-2 and TRBJ2-1; 9 bases are shared with TRBD2. TRBJ2-7 matches the DNA end more closely, so the J call is doubtful. The CDR3 is 15 amino acids. The germline gives CDR1 SGHTA, CDR2 FQGNSA. CDR3 residues: CASSSGTSPVNEQYF. The CDR3 DNA reads TGTGCCAGCAGCTCAGGGACTAGCCCCGTCAATGAGCAGTACTTC.

This chain joins TRBV9 and TRBJ2-3; D remains ambiguous. CDR3 length: 16 residues. Germline values: CDR1 SGDLS, CDR2 YYNGEE. The ends were cut back, 1 base at V and 3 bases at J, with 15 bases in the middle. The CDR3, as DNA: TGTGCCAGCAGCGTAATGCTTTCTCCTGGTACAGATACGCAGTATTTT. This gives the protein CASSVMLSPGTDTQYF.

This clonotype was seen just once. This chain connects TRBV11-2 to TRBJ2-3; D is unclear. CDR3 length: 16 residues. Germline lookup yields CDR1 SGHAT and CDR2 FQNNGV. V was pared by 1 base and J by 5 bases, with 16 bases between. CDR3 sequence reads: CASSLAREFSQDTQYF. CDR3 in DNA: TGTGCCAGCAGCTTAGCGCGCGAATTCAGCCAAGATACGCAGTATTTT.

This clonotype was observed a few times. The rearrangement uses TRBV6-2 or TRBV6-3 and TRBJ1-1; 9 positions match TRBD1. The germline V gene has CDR1 MNHEY and CDR2 SVGEGT. V gave up 5 bases and J gave up 1 base; unmatched junction bases: 8. The CDR3 totals 16 residues. CDR3 sequence: CASSTIGQGPNTEAFF. CDR3 sequence (DNA): TGTGCCAGCAGTACTATTGGACAGGGGCCGAACACTGAAGCTTTCTTT.

V usage is TRBV4-2 and J usage is TRBJ2-5, with D perhaps matching TRBD2 (6 bases). This CDR3 has 16 amino acids. Trimming cost V 4 bases and J 0 bases, with 15 bases left between them. Germline-derived CDR1 and CDR2 are LGHNA and YNFKEQ. The CDR3 region has the DNA TGTGCCAGCAGCCCGGGGGACTCCTCGTACCAAGAGACCCAGTACTTC. It encodes CASSPGDSSYQETQYF.

V usage is TRBV7-3 and J usage is TRBJ2-7; D possibly corresponds to TRBD2 (6 bases). V lost 1 base to trimming and J lost 3 bases, with 13 bases between them. The germline CDR1 and CDR2 sequences are SGHTA and FQGTGA. This CDR3 has 15 residues. In DNA form, the CDR3 reads TGTGCCAGCAGCTTAATCGGGGGAGCCGGCTACGAGCAGTACTTC. Protein product: CASSLIGGAGYEQYF.